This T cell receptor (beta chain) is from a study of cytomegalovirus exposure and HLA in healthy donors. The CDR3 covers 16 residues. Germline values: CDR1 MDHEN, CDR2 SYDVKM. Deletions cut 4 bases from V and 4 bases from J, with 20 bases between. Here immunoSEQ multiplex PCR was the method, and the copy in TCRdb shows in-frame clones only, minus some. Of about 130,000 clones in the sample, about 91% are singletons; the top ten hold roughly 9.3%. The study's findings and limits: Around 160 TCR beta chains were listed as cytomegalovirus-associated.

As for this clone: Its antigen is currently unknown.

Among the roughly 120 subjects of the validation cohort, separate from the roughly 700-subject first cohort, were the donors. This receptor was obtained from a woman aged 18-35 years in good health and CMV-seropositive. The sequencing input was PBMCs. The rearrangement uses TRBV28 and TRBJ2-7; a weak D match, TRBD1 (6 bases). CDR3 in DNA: TGTGCCAGCAGTTCAGAACAGGGTTCAGTAAAATACGAGCAGTACTTC. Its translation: CASSSEQGSVKYEQYF.